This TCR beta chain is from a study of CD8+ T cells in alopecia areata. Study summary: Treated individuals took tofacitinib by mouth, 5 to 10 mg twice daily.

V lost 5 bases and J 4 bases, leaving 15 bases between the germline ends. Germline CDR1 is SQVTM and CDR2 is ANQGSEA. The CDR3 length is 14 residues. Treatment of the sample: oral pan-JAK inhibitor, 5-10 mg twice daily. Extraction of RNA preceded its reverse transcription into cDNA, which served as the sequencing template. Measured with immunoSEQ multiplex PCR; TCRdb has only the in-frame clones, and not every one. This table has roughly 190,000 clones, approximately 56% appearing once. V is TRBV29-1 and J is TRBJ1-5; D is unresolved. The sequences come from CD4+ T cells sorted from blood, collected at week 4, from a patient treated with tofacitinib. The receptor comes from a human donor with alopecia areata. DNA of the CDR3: TGCAGCGTTATTGACTCGACAAGAAATCAGCCCCAGCATTTT. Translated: CSVIDSTRNQPQHF.